Below are 30 T cell receptor beta chains sequenced from a single sample in a study of T cells in Graves' hyperthyroidism and ophthalmopathy. What was amplified from RNA transcripts were TCR beta CDR3 regions. A set of HTBI primers served as the primers for a first-round RT-PCR of the TCR CDR3. One entry per CDR3 protein, called by TCRdb with MiXCR from the multiplex PCR reads. The table shows about 350,000 distinct CDR3 sequences, with 15% to 20% occurring only once. Sequenced: blood. The receptors originated from a woman aged 40 to 55 with Graves' ophthalmopathy.

In its sample, this clonotype was seen many times. Here the CDR3 reads CASSTVVEAFF. CDR3 nucleotide sequence: TGTGCCAGCAGCACTGTGGTCGAAGCTTTCTTT. This chain uses TRBV28 with TRBJ1-1; no reliable D call. The V and J ends lost 6 bases and 8 bases respectively, with 10 bases between them. The CDR3 totals 11 residues. CDR1 is MDHEN and CDR2 is SYDVKM in the germline V gene.

This clonotype has a count of ten or more. The chain recombines TRBV2 with TRBJ1-3, with D uncertain. The V gene's germline CDR1 is SNHLY and CDR2 FYNNEI. Trimming shortened V by 7 bases and J by 2 bases, and 9 bases separated the two germline ends. This CDR3 has 13 residues. The CDR3 nucleotides read TGTGCCAGCACCCAAGGGCCTGGAAACACCATATATTTT. As protein: CASTQGPGNTIYF. Full variable domain (remainder filled in from reference TRBV2 and TRBJ1-3): EPEVTQTPSHQVTQMGQEVILRCVPISNHLYFYWYRQILGQKVEFLVSFYNNEISEKSEIFDDQFSVERPDGSNFTLKIRSTKLEDSAMYFCASTQGPGNTIYFGEGSWLTVV.

This chain connects TRBV25-1 to TRBJ1-1; perhaps TRBD1 as D (5 bases). Trimming shortened V by 11 bases and J by 0 bases, and 10 bases separated the two germline ends. The CDR3 has 12 amino acids. From germline, CDR1 is MGHDK and CDR2 SYGVNS. The CDR3 DNA reads as TGTGCCGTCCGGGGGGTGAACACTGAAGCTTTCTTT. It encodes CAVRGVNTEAFF.

V is TRBV12-3 or TRBV12-4 and J is TRBJ1-3, with a possible D match to TRBD1 (6 bases). This CDR3 contains 15 residues. The V end was cut by 7 bases, the J end by 0 bases, with 13 bases between. The CDR3 region has the DNA TGTGCCAGCATTCCGGGACAAATCTCTGGAAACACCATATATTTT. It codes for CASIPGQISGNTIYF.

This clonotype has only a few counts. The J gene is TRBJ1-1, the V gene TRBV29-1; TRBD1 might be the D (6 bases). The CDR3 has 13 amino acids. V was cut by 7 bases and J by 2 bases, with 14 bases left in between. Germline V lookup: CDR1 SQVTM, CDR2 ANQGSEA. CDR3 amino acids: CSGGRGENTEAFF. CDR3 bases: TGCAGCGGGGGGAGGGGGGAAAACACTGAAGCTTTCTTT.

The rearrangement links TRBV27 to TRBJ2-2; 9 nucleotides line up with TRBD2. The CDR3 length is 14 residues. The trim removed 3 bases at V and 8 bases at J, leaving 4 bases unmatched. Germline V gene data show CDR1 as MNHEY and CDR2 as SMNVEV (reference sequence). The CDR3 bases are TGTGCCAGCAGTTTTAGGACTAGCGCGGGGGAGCTGTTTTTT. Amino acids: CASSFRTSAGELFF.

This clonotype was seen at least ten times. The rearrangement links TRBV2 to TRBJ2-7; possibly TRBD2 for D (6 bases). In germline, CDR1 is SNHLY, CDR2 FYNNEI. Trimming cost V 4 bases and J 4 bases, with 20 bases left between them. This CDR3 region has 16 residues. The CDR3 loop reads CASSGSPQEGGYEQYF. CDR3 nucleotide sequence: TGTGCCAGCAGTGGCAGCCCCCAGGAGGGAGGTTACGAGCAGTACTTC.

This clonotype was seen repeatedly, ten times or more. The junction differs from germline at one of its ends, possibly a read error. This chain connects TRBV7-8 to TRBJ2-2, with D possibly matching TRBD1 (6 bases). Germline CDR1 and CDR2: SGHVS and FQNEAQ. CDR3 length: 16 residues. In DNA form, the CDR3 reads TGTGCCAGCAGCCTAGCCAGAGGGGGGAACACCGGGGAGCTGTTTTTT. Translated: CASSLARGGNTGELFF.

In its sample, this clonotype was seen many times. The DNA for the CDR3 is TGTGCCAGCAGTTTTTCGGGACAGGGCTACGAGCAGTACTTC. It yields the protein CASSFSGQGYEQYF. V usage is TRBV27 and J usage is TRBJ2-7, with 9 nucleotides matching TRBD1. The V gene end was trimmed by 3 bases and the J gene end by 3 bases; junction bases not matched to a gene: 3. This CDR3 region has 14 residues. The V gene's germline CDR1 is MNHEY and CDR2 SMNVEV (reference sequence).

This clonotype was recorded many times. V and J are TRBV11-1 and TRBJ2-7, with 13 bases fitting TRBD2. This CDR3 is 17 amino acids long. The V and J ends lost 5 bases and 6 bases, in that order; junction bases with no gene match: 13. Germline CDR1 is SGHAT and CDR2 is FQDESV (reference sequence). CDR3 nucleotides: TGTGCCAGCAGCGGGACTAGCGGGACCGCAAACGCTGGCGAGCAGTACTTC. Its translation is CASSGTSGTANAGEQYF.

Of note for this clonotype: This may arise from a read error, as a much more abundant clone is one base away. This chain joins TRBV6-2 or TRBV6-3 and TRBJ1-1; D not certain. Germline V gene data show CDR1 as MNHEY and CDR2 as SVGEGT. CDR3 length equals 14 residues. V gave up 6 bases and J gave up 0 bases, with 11 bases separating them. The CDR3 is CASRTRTVNTEAFF. DNA for the CDR3: TGTGCCAGCAGAACCAGGACCGTGAACACTGAAGCTTTCTTT.

This clonotype was recorded many times. V and J are TRBV5-1 and TRBJ1-2; D not certain. V was pared by 5 bases and J by 2 bases, with 16 bases between. The CDR3 is 15 residues long. Germline CDR1 and CDR2: SGHRS and YFSETQ. CDR3 DNA: TGCGCCAGCAGTTTGAACCAACAGCAAAACTATGGCTACACCTTC. This encodes CASSLNQQQNYGYTF.

This clonotype has at least ten counts. CDR3 sequence: CAWSTMNTEAFF. In DNA form, the CDR3 reads TGTGCCTGGAGCACAATGAACACTGAAGCTTTCTTT. The chain links TRBV30 to TRBJ1-1; unclear D gene. The ends were cut back, 3 bases at V and 0 bases at J, with 5 bases in the middle. Looked up from germline, CDR1 is GTSNPN and CDR2 is SVGIG (reference sequence). This CDR3 contains 12 residues. Filled out from reference TRBV30 and TRBJ1-1, the complete variable domain reads SQTIHQWPATLVQPVGSPLSLECTVEGTSNPNLYWYRQAAGRGLQLLFYSVGIGQISSEVPQNLSASRPQDRQFILSSKKLLLSDSGFYLCAWSTMNTEAFFGQGTRLTVV.

The table lists this clonotype with many counts. The chain employs TRBV27 and TRBJ1-5; 9 bases fit TRBD1. After removal of 8 bases from V and 4 bases from J, the junction contained 6 bases not matched to a gene. This CDR3 is built from 14 residues. CDR1 is MNHEY and CDR2 is SMNVEV in the germline V gene (reference sequence). The chain's CDR3 is CASGTGLGNQPQHF. In nucleotides, the CDR3 is TGTGCCAGCGGGACAGGGTTGGGGAATCAGCCCCAGCATTTT.

In this sample, this clonotype turned up many times. This chain connects TRBV20-1 to TRBJ2-4, with 8 positions matching TRBD2. V lost 5 bases, J lost 6 bases, and 3 bases stayed unmatched. The germline gives CDR1 DFQATT, CDR2 SNEGSKA (reference sequence). This CDR3 has 12 residues. The CDR3 DNA follows: TGCAGTGCTCCGGGAGGGGGAAACATTCAGTACTTC. Translation gives CSAPGGGNIQYF.

As to this clonotype: A read error may account for a junction end that differs from germline. The CDR3 nucleotides are TGTGCCAGCAGTTTACTCTCATATAATCCACCCCTCCACTTT. This sequence encodes CASSLLSYNPPLHF. The chain has TRBV27 and TRBJ1-6; D uncertain. Germline loops: CDR1 MNHEY, CDR2 SMNVEV (reference sequence). The CDR3 runs to 14 residues.

This clonotype was counted ten times or more. The chain links TRBV30 to TRBJ1-2; 8 bases align to TRBD1. Germline CDR1 reads GTSNPN; CDR2 reads SVGIG (reference sequence). After removal of 4 bases from V and 3 bases from J, the junction contained 7 bases not matched to a gene. This CDR3 comprises 14 residues. CDR3 DNA sequence: TGTGCCTGGACCCTAATGACAGGGGACTATGGCTACACCTTC. Its protein is CAWTLMTGDYGYTF.

The genes are TRBV12-3 or TRBV12-4 and TRBJ2-5, with a tentative D call TRBD2 (6 bases). V lost 6 bases to trimming and J lost 8 bases, with 19 bases between them. The CDR3 has 14 residues. This chain's CDR3 is CASSLASIHGTQYF. For the CDR3, the DNA is TGTGCCAGCAGCCTAGCGTCCATACATGGAACCCAGTACTTC.

This clonotype was observed many times. This sequence joins TRBV27 and TRBJ1-1; tentatively, D is TRBD1 (5 bases). CDR1 is MNHEY and CDR2 is SMNVEV in the germline V gene (reference sequence). The V and J ends lost 5 bases and 0 bases respectively, with 16 bases between them. CDR3 length equals 16 residues. In DNA form, the CDR3 reads TGTGCCAGCAGTCCCAGGTTGACAGTCGTGAACACTGAAGCTTTCTTT. Translation gives CASSPRLTVVNTEAFF.

Regarding this clonotype: One end of the junction is discordant with germline, which a read error may explain. CDR3 DNA: TGTGCCACCAGCAGTGAAGTATATAGCAATCAGCCCCAGCTTTTT. Translated: CATSSEVYSNQPQLF. The chain couples TRBV15 to TRBJ1-5; D is unresolved. This CDR3 is built from 15 residues. Germline assignment: CDR1 LNHNV and CDR2 YYDKDF (reference sequence).

The rearrangement links TRBV2 to TRBJ2-3; perhaps TRBD2 as D (5 bases). V lost 7 bases, J lost 2 bases, and 22 bases lay in between. The length of the CDR3 is 17 residues. Germline lookup yields CDR1 SNHLY and CDR2 FYNNEI. CDR3 nucleotides: TGTGCCAGCAACCTCCTCAGGAAGGACTTCTCCACAGATACGCAGTATTTT. This encodes CASNLLRKDFSTDTQYF.

Many counts were recorded for this clonotype. This chain joins TRBV6-2 or TRBV6-3 and TRBJ2-5, with D hard to call. V lost 6 bases and J 4 bases, leaving 9 bases between the germline ends. The CDR3 has 12 residues. Germline V gene sequence: CDR1 MNHEY, CDR2 SVGEGT. The CDR3 spells CASSDRRETQYF. The CDR3 DNA follows: TGTGCCAGCAGCGATCGGCGAGAGACCCAGTACTTC.

This chain links TRBV29-1 with TRBJ2-7; TRBD2 aligns across 8 bases. This CDR3 region has 13 residues. Germline V gives CDR1 SQVTM, CDR2 ANQGSEA. V was pared by 7 bases and J by 0 bases, with 5 bases of the junction left unmatched. CDR3 loop: CSAAGGTSYEQYF. The CDR3 coding sequence is TGCAGCGCCGCGGGGGGAACCTCCTACGAGCAGTACTTC.

This clonotype was seen at least ten times. This may arise from a read error, as a much more abundant clone is one base away. This chain links TRBV30 with TRBJ1-5, with D uncertain. This CDR3 comprises 13 residues. In germline, CDR1 is GTSNPN, CDR2 SVGIG (reference sequence). CDR3 protein: CARSERGDQPQHF. CDR3 DNA sequence: TGTGCCCGGAGTGAACGCGGAGATCAGCCCCAGCATTTT.

Many counts were recorded for this clonotype. The rearrangement joins TRBV28 to TRBJ1-3; D not resolved. The CDR3 is 14 amino acids. The V gene's germline CDR1 is MDHEN and CDR2 SYDVKM. The germline V and J ends were trimmed by 6 bases and 0 bases, with 9 bases remaining between them. The CDR3 DNA is TGTGCCAGCAGCCCACCCTACTCTGGAAACACCATATATTTT. It yields the protein CASSPPYSGNTIYF.

This clonotype was found a few times. It may be a read error: a sequence one base away is much more abundant. The CDR3 nucleotides are TGTGCCAGCAGCCAGGACAACTCCTACGAGCAGTACTTC. Amino acid sequence: CASSQDNSYEQYF. The V gene is TRBV3-1, the J gene TRBJ2-7; weak D call: TRBD1 (5 bases). From germline, CDR1 is LGHDT and CDR2 YNNKEL (reference sequence). V lost 3 bases and J 0 bases, leaving 6 bases between the germline ends. CDR3 length equals 13 residues.

This clonotype was seen at least ten times. The V gene is TRBV3-1, the J gene TRBJ2-7; the D is unclear. The CDR3 extends over 12 amino acids. Germline values: CDR1 LGHDT, CDR2 YNNKEL (reference sequence). Trimming removed 1 base at V and 2 bases at J, with 3 bases between. The CDR3 nucleotides are TGTGCCAGCAGCCAAGGGACCTACGAGCAGTACTTC. Its protein is CASSQGTYEQYF.

About this clonotype itself: A much larger clone lies a single base off, so this may be a read error. The chain recombines TRBV12-3 or TRBV12-4 with TRBJ2-5; D not certain. Trimming left V 8 bases short and J 2 bases short, with 9 bases between. The CDR3 loop spans 12 amino acids. The CDR3 region is CASPDAQETQYF. CDR3 coding DNA: TGTGCCAGCCCGGATGCGCAAGAGACCCAGTACTTC.

This clonotype was counted at least ten times. This chain uses TRBV12-3 or TRBV12-4 with TRBJ1-1, with D unresolved. The length of the CDR3 is 13 residues. V lost 6 bases and J lost 4, with 12 bases in between. DNA for the CDR3: TGTGCCAGCAGACGGCCTGGAAGCACTGAAGCTTTCTTT. It encodes CASRRPGSTEAFF.

The V and J genes are TRBV12-5 and TRBJ1-1; D gene ambiguous. Germline CDR1 is LGHNT and CDR2 is FRNRAP. The CDR3 runs to 12 residues. V was cut by 6 bases and J by 1 base, with 6 bases left in between. The CDR3 nucleotides are TGTGCTAGTGGATACAGGAACACTGAAGCTTTCTTT. It codes for CASGYRNTEAFF.